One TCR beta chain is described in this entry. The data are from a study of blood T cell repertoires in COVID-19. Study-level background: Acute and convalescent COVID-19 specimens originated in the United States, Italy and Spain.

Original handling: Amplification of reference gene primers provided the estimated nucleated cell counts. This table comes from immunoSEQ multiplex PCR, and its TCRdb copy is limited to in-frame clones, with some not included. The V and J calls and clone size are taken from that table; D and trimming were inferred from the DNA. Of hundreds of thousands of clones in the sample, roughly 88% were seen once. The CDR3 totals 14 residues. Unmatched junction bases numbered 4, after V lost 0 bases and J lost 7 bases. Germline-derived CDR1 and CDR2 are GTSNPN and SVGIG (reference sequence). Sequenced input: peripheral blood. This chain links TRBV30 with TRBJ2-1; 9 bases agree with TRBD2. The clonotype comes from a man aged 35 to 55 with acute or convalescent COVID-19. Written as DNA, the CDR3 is TGTGCCTGGAGTGTCAGCCTAGCGGGAAATGAGCAGTTCTTC. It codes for CAWSVSLAGNEQFF.